This entry describes one T cell receptor (beta chain). This entry comes from a study of CD8 T cells in Susac syndrome. Sequencing of TCR beta was performed on blood CD8+ T cells and on blood CD4+ T cells. Reverse transcription of about 0.5 to 1 ug RNA was carried out with random hexamers. With immunoSEQ multiplex PCR, TCR beta CDR3 was amplified across 54 Vbeta and 13 Jbeta. TCRdb independently ran MiXCR on the immunoSEQ multiplex PCR reads; one entry per CDR3 protein. The sample yields fewer than 350,000 distinct CDR3 sequences, around 85% seen once. From germline, CDR1 is LNHDA and CDR2 SQIVND (reference sequence). This CDR3 region has 14 residues. Between the trimmed V and J ends, which lost 4 bases and 0 bases, there was a span of 9 bases.

The receptor's source is a human donor with multiple sclerosis. Source material: CD8+ T cells from PBMCs. The chain recombines TRBV19 with TRBJ1-1, with D uncertain. CDR3 nucleotide sequence: TGTGCCAGTAGTAAAGGCGGGCTGAACACTGAAGCTTTCTTT. As protein: CASSKGGLNTEAFF.